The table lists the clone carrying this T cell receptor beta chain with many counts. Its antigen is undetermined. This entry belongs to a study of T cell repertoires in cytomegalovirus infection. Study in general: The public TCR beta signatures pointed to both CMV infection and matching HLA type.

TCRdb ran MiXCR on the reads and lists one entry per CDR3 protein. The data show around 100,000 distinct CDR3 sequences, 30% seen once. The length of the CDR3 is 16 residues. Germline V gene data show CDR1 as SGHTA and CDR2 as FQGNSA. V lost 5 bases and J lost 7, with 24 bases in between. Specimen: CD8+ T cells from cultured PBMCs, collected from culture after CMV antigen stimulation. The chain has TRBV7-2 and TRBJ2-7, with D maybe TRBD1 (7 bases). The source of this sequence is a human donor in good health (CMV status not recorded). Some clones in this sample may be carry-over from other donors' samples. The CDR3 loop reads CASSPLEGTAVWEQYF. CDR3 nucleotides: TGTGCCAGCAGCCCACTGGAGGGGACAGCCGTTTGGGAGCAGTACTTC. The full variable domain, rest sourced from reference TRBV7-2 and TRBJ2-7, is GAGVSQSPSNKVTEKGKDVELRCDPISGHTALYWYRQSLGQGLEFLIYFQGNSAPDKSGLPSDRFSAERTGGSVSTLTIQRTQQEDSAVYLCASSPLEGTAVWEQYFGPGTRLTVT.